One and the same sample provided the 6 T cell receptor beta chains below, sequenced in a study of post-analysis software for immune sequencing data. Study-level points and caveats: Comparison of patients with controls showed about 5 TRBV segments more frequent in patients, TRBV5-6, TRBV5-1 and TRBV20-1 among them.

These receptors' targets are unknown. Sequencing libraries made from TCR beta cDNA carried unique molecular identifiers. Via MiXCR, TCRdb re-called the PCR reads, giving one row per CDR3 protein. Here the sample spans hundreds of thousands of distinct CDR3 sequences, around 27% being singletons. The specimen sequenced was blood. All receptors derive from a girl under 18 with multiple sclerosis.

This clonotype was picked up a small number of times. The rearrangement links TRBV20-1 to TRBJ2-3; D may be TRBD1 (5 bases). V was clipped by 3 bases and J by 6 bases, with 10 bases between them. There are 12 residues in the CDR3. The germline gives CDR1 DFQATT, CDR2 SNEGSKA (reference sequence). Here the CDR3 DNA reads TGCAGTGCTAGGATGGGGCAGGATACGCAGTATTTT. As protein: CSARMGQDTQYF.

The V call is TRBV29-1, the J call TRBJ2-1; possibly TRBD2 for D (5 bases). Trimming removed 8 bases from V and 7 bases from J, with 15 bases in between. CDR1 and CDR2 (germline): SQVTM, ANQGSEA. The CDR3 consists of 12 residues. For the CDR3, the DNA is TGCAGCTTCCGGGTAGAGGGTAATGAGCAGTTCTTC. Encoded protein: CSFRVEGNEQFF.

The V call is TRBV5-6, the J call TRBJ2-5; D unresolved. The V gene lost 3 bases and the J gene lost 5 bases, with 11 bases spanning the gap. This CDR3 is built from 13 residues. The germline V gene has CDR1 SGHDT and CDR2 YYEEEE. The CDR3 bases are TGTGCCAGCAGCTATAGACATGAGGAGACCCAGTACTTC. As protein: CASSYRHEETQYF.

This clonotype has more than one count but fewer than ten. The rearrangement links TRBV10-3 to TRBJ2-3, with D unclear. Deletions cut 5 bases from V and 2 bases from J, with 17 bases between. The CDR3 is 16 residues long. CDR1 and CDR2 (germline): ENHRY, SYGVKD. In DNA, the CDR3 is TGTGCCATCAGTCCCATCCCGAGGCGCGTCACAGATACGCAGTATTTT. Translated, it gives CAISPIPRRVTDTQYF.

This clonotype appeared a few times. The chain joins TRBV29-1 to TRBJ1-2; possible D gene TRBD1, 5 bases. Germline CDR1 and CDR2: SQVTM and ANQGSEA. The CDR3 totals 11 residues. Trimming pared 6 bases from V and 2 bases from J, leaving 7 bases between. Here the CDR3 DNA reads TGCAGCGTGACAGAGAACTATGGCTACACCTTC. Translating gives CSVTENYGYTF.

There are a few counts of this clonotype. The CDR3 spells CSALLPGQAAEQYF. The DNA of the CDR3 is TGCAGTGCGTTACTGCCGGGACAGGCCGCCGAGCAGTACTTC. The chain combines TRBV20-1 with TRBJ2-7; 8 bases are a match to TRBD1. V shed 6 bases, J shed 6 bases, and the junction held 13 bases outside the gene matches. Germline CDR1 DFQATT, CDR2 SNEGSKA (reference sequence). The CDR3 has 14 amino acids.